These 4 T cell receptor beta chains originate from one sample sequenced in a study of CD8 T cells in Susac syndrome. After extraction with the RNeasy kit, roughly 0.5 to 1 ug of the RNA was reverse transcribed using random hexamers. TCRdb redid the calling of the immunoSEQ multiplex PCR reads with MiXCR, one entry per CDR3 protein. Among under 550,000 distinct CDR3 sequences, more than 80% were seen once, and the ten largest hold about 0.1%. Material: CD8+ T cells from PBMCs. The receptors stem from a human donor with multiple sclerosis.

CDR3 amino acids: CASSIGPADTQYF. Written as DNA, the CDR3 is TGTGCCAGTAGTATTGGTCCCGCAGATACGCAGTATTTT. The rearrangement links TRBV19 to TRBJ2-3, with D unclear. Germline loops: CDR1 LNHDA, CDR2 SQIVND (reference sequence). The CDR3 consists of 13 residues. V lost 3 bases and J lost 4, with 8 bases in between. Full variable domain (outside the CDR3, taken from reference TRBV19 and TRBJ2-3): DGGITQSPKYLFRKEGQNVTLSCEQNLNHDAMYWYRQDPGQGLRLIYYSQIVNDFQKGDIAEGYSVSREKKESFPLTVTSAQKNPTAFYLCASSIGPADTQYFGPGTRLTVL.

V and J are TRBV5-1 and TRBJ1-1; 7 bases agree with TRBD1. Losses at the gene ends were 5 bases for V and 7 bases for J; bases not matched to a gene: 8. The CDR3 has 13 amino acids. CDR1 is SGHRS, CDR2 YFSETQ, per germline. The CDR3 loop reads CASRAGQEVEAFF. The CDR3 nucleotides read TGCGCCAGCAGGGCCGGACAGGAGGTTGAAGCTTTCTTT. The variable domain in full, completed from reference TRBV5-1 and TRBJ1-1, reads KAGVTQTPRYLIKTRGQQVTLSCSPISGHRSVSWYQQTPGQGLQFLFEYFSETQRNKGNFPGRFSGRQFSNSRSEMNVSTLELGDSALYLCASRAGQEVEAFFGQGTRLTVV.

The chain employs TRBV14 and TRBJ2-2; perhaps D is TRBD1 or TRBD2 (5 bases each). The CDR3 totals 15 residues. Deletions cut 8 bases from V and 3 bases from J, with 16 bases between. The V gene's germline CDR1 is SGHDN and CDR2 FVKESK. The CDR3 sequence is CASGRQRAYTGELFF. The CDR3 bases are TGTGCCAGCGGCCGACAGAGGGCATACACCGGGGAGCTGTTTTTT. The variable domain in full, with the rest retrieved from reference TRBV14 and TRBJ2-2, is EAGVTQFPSHSVIEKGQTVTLRCDPISGHDNLYWYRRVMGKEIKFLLHFVKESKQDESGMPNNRFLAERTGGTYSTLKVQPAELEDSGVYFCASGRQRAYTGELFFGEGSRLTVL.

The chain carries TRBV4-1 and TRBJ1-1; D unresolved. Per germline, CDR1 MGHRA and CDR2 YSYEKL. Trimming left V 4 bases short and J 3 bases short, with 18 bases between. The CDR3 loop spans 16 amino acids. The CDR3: CASSLHPVEVDTEAFF. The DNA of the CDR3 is TGCGCCAGCAGCCTTCACCCCGTTGAAGTGGACACTGAAGCTTTCTTT.